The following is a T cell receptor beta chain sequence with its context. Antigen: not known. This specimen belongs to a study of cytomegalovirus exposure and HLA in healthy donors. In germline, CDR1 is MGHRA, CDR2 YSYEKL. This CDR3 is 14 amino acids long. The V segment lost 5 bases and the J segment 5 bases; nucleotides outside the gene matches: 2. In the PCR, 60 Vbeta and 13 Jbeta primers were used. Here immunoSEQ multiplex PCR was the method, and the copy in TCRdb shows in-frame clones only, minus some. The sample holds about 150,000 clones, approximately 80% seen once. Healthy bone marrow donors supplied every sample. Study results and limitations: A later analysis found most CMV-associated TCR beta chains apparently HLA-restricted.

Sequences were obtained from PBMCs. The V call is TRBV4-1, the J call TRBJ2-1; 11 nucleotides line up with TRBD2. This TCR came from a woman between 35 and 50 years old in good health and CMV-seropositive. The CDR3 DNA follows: TGCGCCAGCAGCGGGACTAGCGGAGACAATGAGCAGTTCTTC. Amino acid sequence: CASSGTSGDNEQFF.